Listed below are T cell receptor beta chains from one sample, sequenced in a study of shared clonotypes between healthy human individuals. TCRdb's table, derived via immunoSEQ multiplex PCR, lists solely in-frame clones and lacks some. The table records roughly 2.2 million clones, 85% to 95% of them present only once. The sequencing input was naive CD4+ T cells from PBMCs. The receptors were gathered from a man younger than 35 in good health. Some clones in this sample may be carry-over from other donors' samples. Each CDR3 is given with its conserved first and last residue. Rows give clone size only sometimes, using once, few, many, or a class for an expanded clone.

>NA|TRBV27|TRBJ2-7
CASSVPGSSSYEQYF
>NA|TRBV27|TRBJ1-1
CASSLFAGANTEAFF
>NA|TRBV6-1|TRBJ1-4
CASRAPGTGREKLFF
>NA|TRBV5-6|TRBJ2-5
CASSRKTGSRETQYF
>NA|TRBV5-1|TRBJ2-1
CASSPTSGRALNEQFF
>once|TRBV19|TRBJ2-3
CASTLGTQYF
>NA|TRBV7-8|TRBJ1-6
CASSSGSYNSPLHF
>NA|TRBV28|TRBJ2-3
CASSFQSDTAQYF
>NA|TRBV7-9|TRBJ1-4
CASRHPGGREKLFF
>NA|TRBV5-4|TRBJ2-7
CASSSTSGTGEQYF
>NA|TRBV5-1|TRBJ2-1
CASSFTSGSLNEQFF
>once|TRBV10-3|TRBJ1-5
CAISESTRQPQHF
>NA|TRBV28|TRBJ1-2
CASITSGHGYTF
>NA|TRBV6-5|TRBJ1-2
CASSTPLDRVRGYTF
>NA|TRBV19|TRBJ2-7
CASSPQGAPHEQYF
>once|TRBV11-3|TRBJ2-1
CASSIGQGPSRGEQFF
>NA|TRBV7-3|TRBJ2-7
CASSLTPEYEQYF
>NA|TRBV7-3|TRBJ2-1
CASSPQGGNEQFF
>NA|TRBV9|TRBJ2-2
CASKGGIDTGELFF
>few|TRBV29-1|TRBJ1-5
CSVASGQGDSQPQHF
>NA|TRBV18|TRBJ1-3
CASSPSERDTIYF
>NA|TRBV29-1|TRBJ1-1
CSVVGLRDTEAFF
>NA|TRBV5-1|TRBJ2-5
CASSRGLAGGPGETQYF
>NA|TRBV27|TRBJ2-1
CASSSLAGEGYNEQFF
>NA|TRBV5-1|TRBJ2-7
CASSRGTGGLEQYF
>NA|TRBV5-1|TRBJ2-5
CASSSGQNEETQYF
>NA|TRBV28|TRBJ1-5
CASSSDRGRQPQHF
>NA|TRBV6-1|TRBJ1-1
CASSAYSDFMNTEAFF
>NA|TRBV5-4|TRBJ2-1
CASSRRDFGNEQFF